One and the same sample provided the 29 T cell receptor beta chains below, sequenced in a study of blood T cell repertoires in COVID-19. Only in-frame clones appear in the TCRdb table, and some are missing; sequencing was by immunoSEQ multiplex PCR. This sample has approximately 100,000 clones, with approximately 82% found just once. Sequenced: peripheral blood. The source is a man in his 70s with acute or convalescent COVID-19.

The rearrangement links TRBV7-2 to TRBJ2-1; TRBD2 aligns across 13 bases. The length of the CDR3 is 18 residues. The germline gives CDR1 SGHTA, CDR2 FQGNSA. J was trimmed by 2 bases and V by 3 bases; bases with no gene match: 7. The CDR3 region is CASSLGKLAGGTYNEQFF. The CDR3 DNA is TGTGCCAGCAGCTTGGGGAAACTAGCGGGAGGGACCTACAATGAGCAGTTCTTC.

V gene TRBV7-8 combines with J gene TRBJ1-2, with a possible D match to TRBD1 (6 bases). Germline V lookup: CDR1 SGHVS, CDR2 FQNEAQ. There are 15 residues in the CDR3. V lost 1 base, J lost 5 bases, and 14 bases lay in between. This chain's CDR3 is CASSLVGRGDYGYTF. The CDR3, as DNA: TGTGCCAGCAGCTTAGTAGGCAGGGGAGATTATGGCTACACCTTC.

This clone was detected once. The chain recombines TRBV14 with TRBJ1-4; TRBD1 is a possible D gene (5 bases). CDR3 length equals 15 residues. Germline values: CDR1 SGHDN, CDR2 FVKESK. V was cut by 4 bases and J by 4 bases, with 13 bases left in between. The CDR3 protein is CASSRAVTVNEKLFF. Written as DNA, the CDR3 is TGTGCCAGCAGCCGGGCTGTGACAGTTAATGAAAAACTGTTTTTT.

This clone was seen a few times. This sequence joins TRBV6-5 and TRBJ2-7; TRBD2 matches 7 bases. This CDR3 region has 15 residues. The trim removed 4 bases at V and 0 bases at J, leaving 6 bases unmatched. CDR1 is MNHEY and CDR2 is SVGAGI in the germline V gene. The CDR3 loop reads CASSSSGLHSYEQYF. The CDR3 coding sequence is TGTGCCAGCAGTTCTAGCGGACTACACTCCTACGAGCAGTACTTC.

The chain is built from TRBV10-3 and TRBJ2-1; 13 bases align to TRBD2. In germline, CDR1 is ENHRY, CDR2 SYGVKD. The CDR3 is 13 amino acids. The junction had 3 bases not matched to a gene; V was cut back by 9 bases and J by 7 bases. The CDR3 DNA sequence: TGTGCCATTGCACTAGCGGGAGGGAATGAGCAGTTCTTC. This codes for CAIALAGGNEQFF.

This chain connects TRBV15 to TRBJ2-1; 8 positions agree with TRBD1. This CDR3 has 15 amino acids. The junction had 4 bases not matched to a gene; V was cut back by 1 base and J by 5 bases. CDR1 and CDR2 (germline): LNHNV, YYDKDF (reference sequence). CDR3 loop: CATSRGQGANNEQFF. The CDR3 bases are TGTGCCACCAGCAGAGGGCAGGGGGCTAACAATGAGCAGTTCTTC.

The V call is TRBV18, the J call TRBJ2-7, with 9 positions matching TRBD2. Looked up from germline, CDR1 is KGHSH and CDR2 is LQKENI. V gave up 5 bases and J gave up 4 bases; unmatched junction bases: 6. This CDR3 has 14 amino acids. CDR3 sequence reads: CASSISGGRYEQYF. The CDR3 nucleotides read TGTGCCAGCTCAATTAGCGGGGGACGTTACGAGCAGTACTTC.

CDR3: CASSEAEGQGHQPQHF. As DNA, the CDR3 is TGTGCCAGCAGTGAAGCGGAGGGGCAGGGTCATCAGCCCCAGCATTTT. The chain carries TRBV2 and TRBJ1-5, with a tentative D call TRBD1 (5 bases). CDR1 and CDR2 from the germline V gene are SNHLY and FYNNEI. V gave up 0 bases and J gave up 5 bases, with 14 bases separating them. This CDR3 comprises 16 residues.

This clone was found once. The chain recombines TRBV7-8 with TRBJ2-7; 13 bases align to TRBD2. Germline CDR1 reads SGHVS; CDR2 reads FQNEAQ. Trimming cost V 5 bases and J 3 bases; bases outside gene matches: 4. The CDR3 totals 15 residues. Here the CDR3 reads CASSRTSGSIYEQYF. The CDR3, as DNA: TGTGCCAGCAGCCGGACTAGCGGGAGCATCTACGAGCAGTACTTC.

This chain uses TRBV24-1 with TRBJ2-1; 13 nucleotides match TRBD2. J lost 5 bases, V lost 4 bases, and 4 bases had no gene match. The CDR3 totals 16 residues. Looked up from germline, CDR1 is KGHDR and CDR2 is SFDVKD. The CDR3 nucleotides are TGTGCCACCAGTGACGCCGGACTAGCGGGGGACAATGAGCAGTTCTTC. Encoded protein: CATSDAGLAGDNEQFF.

The chain recombines TRBV9 with TRBJ2-2, with TRBD2 identical over 8 bases. Trimming removed 2 bases from V and 6 bases from J; junction bases left unmatched: 6. Germline CDR1 and CDR2: SGDLS and YYNGEE. The CDR3 consists of 15 residues. Written as DNA, the CDR3 is TGTGCCAGCAGCGTCGGGGGGACTAGGGCCGGGGAGCTGTTTTTT. As protein: CASSVGGTRAGELFF.

The rearrangement links TRBV10-2 to TRBJ2-2, with 9 bases matching TRBD2. The CDR3 spans 15 residues. The V segment lost 6 bases and the J segment 1 base; nucleotides outside the gene matches: 3. The germline gives CDR1 WSHSY, CDR2 SAAADI. CDR3 nucleotide sequence: TGCGCCAGCAGGAAAGCGGGGGGGAACACCGGGGAGCTGTTTTTT. This translates into CASRKAGGNTGELFF.

The rearrangement joins TRBV28 to TRBJ1-3, with unresolved D. CDR3 size: 15 residues. Trimming removed 5 bases from V and 0 bases from J, with 11 bases in between. The germline gives CDR1 MDHEN, CDR2 SYDVKM. CDR3 in DNA: TGTGCCAGCAGTCTCCCAGGCAGCTCTGGAAACACCATATATTTT. Translated, it gives CASSLPGSSGNTIYF.

The J gene is TRBJ1-1, the V gene TRBV29-1; 9 bases align to TRBD1. CDR3 size: 12 residues. The V gene end was trimmed by 6 bases and the J gene end by 6 bases; junction bases not matched to a gene: 5. Germline CDR1 reads SQVTM; CDR2 reads ANQGSEA. The CDR3: CSVSQGASEAFF. The CDR3 nucleotides are TGCAGCGTGTCACAGGGGGCTTCTGAAGCTTTCTTT.

The chain recombines TRBV29-1 with TRBJ1-2; D not resolved. Germline CDR1 reads SQVTM; CDR2 reads ANQGSEA. Trimming removed 0 bases from V and 6 bases from J, with 17 bases in between. This CDR3 has 15 amino acids. The chain's CDR3 is CSVEEGNEGFDGYTF. For the CDR3, the DNA is TGCAGCGTTGAAGAAGGGAATGAGGGTTTCGATGGCTACACCTTC.

V is TRBV25-1 and J is TRBJ1-2; perhaps TRBD1 as D (5 bases). CDR1 is MGHDK, CDR2 SYGVNS, per germline. The CDR3 loop spans 13 amino acids. Between the trimmed V and J ends, which lost 0 bases and 8 bases, there was a span of 10 bases. The DNA of the CDR3 is TGTGCCAGCAGTGAATATTCCCAGGGCGGCTACACCTTC. Translated: CASSEYSQGGYTF.

The DNA for the CDR3 is TGTGCCAGCAGCTTAGGATTGCGCGGGGGCCAGGATGAGCAGTTCTTC. It yields the protein CASSLGLRGGQDEQFF. The V gene is TRBV11-3, the J gene TRBJ2-1; the D gene is possibly TRBD2 (7 bases). Between the trimmed V and J ends, which lost 1 base and 8 bases, there was a span of 18 bases. Germline assignment: CDR1 SGHNT and CDR2 YENEEA. The CDR3 has 16 residues.

The chain carries TRBV27 and TRBJ1-2; 8 bases agree with TRBD1. The CDR3 length is 14 residues. Germline V gene sequence: CDR1 MNHEY, CDR2 SMNVEV (reference sequence). The V segment lost 5 bases and the J segment 5 bases; nucleotides outside the gene matches: 7. The CDR3 sequence is CASSSGRGRYGYTF. The CDR3 region has the DNA TGTGCCAGCAGTAGTGGCAGGGGGCGGTATGGCTACACCTTC.

V usage is TRBV9 and J usage is TRBJ1-1; 8 bases line up with TRBD1. CDR1 SGDLS and CDR2 YYNGEE come from the germline V gene. Losses at the gene ends were 2 bases for V and 3 bases for J; bases not matched to a gene: 6. This CDR3 is 15 amino acids long. CDR3 DNA: TGTGCCAGCAGCGTCTTGGGACAGGAGGACACTGAAGCTTTCTTT. This codes for CASSVLGQEDTEAFF.

The chain has TRBV27 and TRBJ1-1; no reliable D call. Deletions cut 6 bases from V and 1 base from J, with 3 bases between. The CDR3 consists of 11 residues. In germline, CDR1 is MNHEY, CDR2 SMNVEV (reference sequence). In DNA, the CDR3 is TGTGCCAGCAGCAAGAACACTGAAGCTTTCTTT. Translating it yields CASSKNTEAFF.

The table lists this clone with a few counts. This chain joins TRBV7-9 and TRBJ2-2, with D unresolved. The CDR3 is made up of 15 amino acids. Trimming removed 5 bases at V and 1 base at J, with 11 bases between. The V gene's germline CDR1 is SEHNR and CDR2 FQNEAQ (reference sequence). The CDR3 DNA reads TGTGCCAGCAGCCCGCGGAGCCTGAACACCGGGGAGCTGTTTTTT. As protein: CASSPRSLNTGELFF.

Note on this clone: Other DNA sequences of this sample code for an identical CDR3. V and J are TRBV7-8 and TRBJ1-4, with TRBD1 matching 10 bases. J was trimmed by 7 bases and V by 5 bases; bases with no gene match: 1. CDR1 and CDR2 (germline): SGHVS, FQNEAQ. This CDR3 comprises 13 residues. The CDR3 region has the DNA TGTGCCAGCAGCCGGACAGGGGGTGAAAAACTGTTTTTT. Translating gives CASSRTGGEKLFF.

This chain uses TRBV18 with TRBJ1-4, with TRBD1 identical over 10 bases. CDR1 KGHSH and CDR2 LQKENI come from the germline V gene. The J segment lost 7 bases and the V segment lost 3 bases, leaving 5 bases of the junction unmatched. The CDR3 sequence is 15 residues long. CDR3 coding DNA: TGTGCCAGCTCACCGTCGACAGGGGGCATTGAAAAACTGTTTTTT. The encoded protein is CASSPSTGGIEKLFF.

The chain has TRBV15 and TRBJ2-1, with TRBD2 matching 16 bases. Germline V gives CDR1 LNHNV, CDR2 YYDKDF (reference sequence). CDR3 length equals 20 residues. J lost 8 bases, V lost 1 base, and 14 bases had no gene match. CDR3 DNA sequence: TGTGCCACCAGCAGAGGGTTAGGGACTAGCGGGGGGGAGAAAGCCTATGAGCAGTTCTTC. The encoded protein is CATSRGLGTSGGEKAYEQFF.

V and J are TRBV3-1 (or the pseudogene TRBV3-2) and TRBJ1-1; D might be TRBD1 (5 bases). This CDR3 comprises 13 residues. The V and J ends lost 5 bases and 6 bases respectively, with 13 bases between them. The germline CDR1 and CDR2 sequences are LGHDT and YNNKEL (reference sequence). For the CDR3, the DNA is TGTGCCAGCAGCTCAGGGATCTGGGCTGAAGCTTTCTTT. Its protein product is CASSSGIWAEAFF.

Here the CDR3 reads CSVGIAGRGYEQYF. In nucleotides, the CDR3 is TGCAGCGTTGGTATAGCGGGACGTGGGTACGAGCAGTACTTC. V usage is TRBV29-1 and J usage is TRBJ2-7, with 8 bases identical to TRBD2. The J segment lost 4 bases and the V segment lost 4 bases, leaving 9 bases of the junction unmatched. CDR3 length equals 14 residues. The germline CDR1 and CDR2 sequences are SQVTM and ANQGSEA.

This clone occurred a few times. V and J are TRBV2 and TRBJ1-1; D unclear. CDR1 is SNHLY and CDR2 is FYNNEI in the germline V gene. The length of the CDR3 is 14 residues. Trimming removed 4 bases at V and 4 bases at J, with 13 bases between. The CDR3 loop is CASSVTRESTEAFF. For the CDR3, the DNA is TGTGCCAGCAGTGTGACACGGGAGTCCACTGAAGCTTTCTTT.

This clone appeared a single time. The chain employs TRBV3-1 (or the pseudogene TRBV3-2) and TRBJ2-7; TRBD1 matches 11 bases. From germline, CDR1 is LGHDT and CDR2 YNNKEL (reference sequence). With 5 bases clipped from V and 7 bases from J, the junction kept 7 bases outside the gene matches. The CDR3 covers 14 residues. The CDR3 loop is CASSARDRGWEQYF. In nucleotides, the CDR3 is TGTGCCAGCAGCGCGCGGGACAGGGGGTGGGAGCAGTACTTC.

This chain uses TRBV9 with TRBJ2-2; D gene ambiguous. The V end was cut by 0 bases, the J end by 5 bases, with 8 bases between. Germline CDR1 SGDLS, CDR2 YYNGEE. CDR3 length: 14 residues. The CDR3 DNA reads TGTGCCAGCAGCGTAGACGGGTGGACCGGGGAGCTGTTTTTT. Protein product: CASSVDGWTGELFF.